The T cell receptor beta chain under discussion was sequenced for a study of cytomegalovirus exposure and HLA in healthy donors. Findings and limits, study-wide: Reports indicate that TCR beta sequences accurately predicted the HLA-A and HLA-B alleles of most subjects. It was confirmed in vitro that three of the CMV-associated chains were specific for CMV antigens. A later analysis reported that several of the most significant clusters appeared to be linked to common viral pathogens, among them Epstein-Barr virus.

Trimming cost V 6 bases and J 5 bases; bases outside gene matches: 1. The germline CDR1 and CDR2 sequences are SQVTM and ANQGSEA. The length of the CDR3 is 11 residues. Concerning this clone: Its cognate antigen is unknown.

With 60 Vbeta and 13 Jbeta primers, the PCR was carried out. Authors' methods: In a later analysis, of roughly 73 million unique beta chains, around 9.9 million appeared in at least two donors. Sequencing was performed with immunoSEQ multiplex PCR; in TCRdb, only in-frame clones are kept and a portion is missing. D and trimming come from the DNA, and the V and J calls and clone size come from that table. Among some 200,000 clones, more than 60% were seen once, and the ten largest hold less than 3.5%. The chain joins TRBV29-1 to TRBJ1-1; 9 positions match TRBD1. This sequence was found in a woman aged 55-69 years in good health and CMV-seropositive. Sequenced material: PBMCs. CDR3 region: CSVDRGTEAFF. CDR3 bases: TGCAGCGTGGACAGGGGTACTGAAGCTTTCTTT.